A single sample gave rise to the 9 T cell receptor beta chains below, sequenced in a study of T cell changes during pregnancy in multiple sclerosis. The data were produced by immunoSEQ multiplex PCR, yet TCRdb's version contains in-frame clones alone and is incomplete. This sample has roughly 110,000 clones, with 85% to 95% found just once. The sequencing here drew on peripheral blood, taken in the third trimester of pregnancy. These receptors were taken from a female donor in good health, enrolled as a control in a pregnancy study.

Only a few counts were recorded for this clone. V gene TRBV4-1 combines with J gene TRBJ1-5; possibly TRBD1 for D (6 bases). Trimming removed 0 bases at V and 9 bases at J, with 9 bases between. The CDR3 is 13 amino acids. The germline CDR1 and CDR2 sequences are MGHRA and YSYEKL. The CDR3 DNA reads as TGCGCCAGCAGCCAAGAACAGGGAAGGCCCCAGCATTTT. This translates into CASSQEQGRPQHF.

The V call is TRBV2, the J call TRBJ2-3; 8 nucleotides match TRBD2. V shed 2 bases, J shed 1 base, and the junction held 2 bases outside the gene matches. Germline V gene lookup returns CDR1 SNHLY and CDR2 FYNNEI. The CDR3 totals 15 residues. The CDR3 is CASSEWRGGTDTQYF. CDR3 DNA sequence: TGTGCCAGCAGTGAATGGCGGGGGGGCACAGATACGCAGTATTTT.

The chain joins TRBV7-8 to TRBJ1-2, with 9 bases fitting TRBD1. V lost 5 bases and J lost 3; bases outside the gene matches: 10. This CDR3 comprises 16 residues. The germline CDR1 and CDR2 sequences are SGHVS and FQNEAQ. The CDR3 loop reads CASSKTDRGVDYGYTF. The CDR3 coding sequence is TGTGCCAGCAGCAAGACGGACAGGGGTGTTGACTATGGCTACACCTTC.

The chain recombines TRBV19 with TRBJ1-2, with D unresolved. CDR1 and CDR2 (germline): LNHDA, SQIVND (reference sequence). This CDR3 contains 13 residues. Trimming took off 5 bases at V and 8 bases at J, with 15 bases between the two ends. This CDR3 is CASSQTNLRGYTF. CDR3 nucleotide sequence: TGTGCCAGTAGTCAAACGAATTTGAGGGGCTACACCTTC.

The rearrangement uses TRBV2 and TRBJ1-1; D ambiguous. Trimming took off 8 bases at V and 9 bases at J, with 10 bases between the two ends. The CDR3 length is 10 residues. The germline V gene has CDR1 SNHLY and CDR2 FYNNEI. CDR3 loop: CASDGNQAFF. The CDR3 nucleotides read TGTGCCAGCGACGGGAACCAAGCTTTCTTT.

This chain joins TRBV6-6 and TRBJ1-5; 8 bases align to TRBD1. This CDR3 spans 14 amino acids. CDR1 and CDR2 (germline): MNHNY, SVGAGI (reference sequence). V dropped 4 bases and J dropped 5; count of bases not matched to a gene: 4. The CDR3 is CASSSAGGDQPQHF. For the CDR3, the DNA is TGTGCCAGCAGTTCCGCAGGGGGCGATCAGCCCCAGCATTTT.

CDR3 amino acids: CATSGRTGSGQFF. The CDR3 bases are TGTGCCACCAGCGGAAGGACAGGTTCGGGGCAGTTCTTC. The chain joins TRBV15 to TRBJ2-1, with 7 bases identical to TRBD1. This CDR3 spans 13 amino acids. The germline gives CDR1 LNHNV, CDR2 YYDKDF (reference sequence). Trimming took 5 bases from V and 12 from J; bases not matched to a gene: 10.

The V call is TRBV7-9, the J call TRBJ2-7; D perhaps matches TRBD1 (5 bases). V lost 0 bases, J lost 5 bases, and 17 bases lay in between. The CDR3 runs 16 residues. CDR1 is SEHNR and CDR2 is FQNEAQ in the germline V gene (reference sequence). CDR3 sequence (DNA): TGTGCCAGCAGCTTAGCGCCGGATGGCAGGGATCACGAGCAGTACTTC. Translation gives CASSLAPDGRDHEQYF.

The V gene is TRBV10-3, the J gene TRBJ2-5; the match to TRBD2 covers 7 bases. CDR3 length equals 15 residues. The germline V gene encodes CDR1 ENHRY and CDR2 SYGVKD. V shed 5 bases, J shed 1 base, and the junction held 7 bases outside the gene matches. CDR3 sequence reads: CAISWGGRLQETQYF. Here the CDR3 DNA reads TGTGCCATCAGTTGGGGGGGACGGCTCCAAGAGACCCAGTACTTC.